This T cell receptor (beta chain) stems from a study of OX40 agonist ivuxolimab in advanced cancers. Overall study findings and caveats: The 0.1-3.0 mg/kg partial responders had among the lowest clonal expansion.

Libraries were prepared by immunoSEQ multiplex PCR; TCRdb keeps only in-frame clonotypes and omits some of them. The sample holds 67,000 or so clones; 75% to 90% are singletons and the top ten take 2.5% to 3%. This clone is a singleton in its sample. Its antigen is not known. The germline gives CDR1 SQVTM, CDR2 ANQGSEA. With 6 bases clipped from V and 4 bases from J, the junction kept 9 bases outside the gene matches. There are 14 residues in the CDR3. The rearrangement uses TRBV29-1 and TRBJ2-1; 7 bases agree with TRBD1. The source is an adult with an advanced solid tumor such as melanoma, head and neck, liver or kidney cancer. The sequencing here drew on CD4+ or CD8+ T cells sorted from blood, taken in a trial of the OX40 agonist ivuxolimab. The CDR3 region is CSVDESGQYNEQFF. The CDR3 DNA is TGCAGCGTCGACGAGTCGGGACAGTACAATGAGCAGTTCTTC.